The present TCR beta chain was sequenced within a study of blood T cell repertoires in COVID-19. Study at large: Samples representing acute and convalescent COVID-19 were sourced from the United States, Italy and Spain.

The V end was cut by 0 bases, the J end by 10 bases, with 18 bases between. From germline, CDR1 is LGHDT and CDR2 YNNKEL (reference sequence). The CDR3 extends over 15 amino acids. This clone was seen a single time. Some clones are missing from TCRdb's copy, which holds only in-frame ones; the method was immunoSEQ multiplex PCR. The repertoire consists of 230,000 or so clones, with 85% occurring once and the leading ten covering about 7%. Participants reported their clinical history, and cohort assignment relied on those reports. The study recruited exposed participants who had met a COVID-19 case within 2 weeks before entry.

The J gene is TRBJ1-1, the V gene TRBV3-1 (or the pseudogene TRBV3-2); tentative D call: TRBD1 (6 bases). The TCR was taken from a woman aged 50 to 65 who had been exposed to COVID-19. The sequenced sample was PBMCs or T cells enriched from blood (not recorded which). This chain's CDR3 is CASSQERGATLRAFF. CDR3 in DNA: TGTGCCAGCAGCCAAGAACGGGGGGCGACGCTCCGAGCTTTCTTT.